The present T cell receptor (beta chain) was sequenced within a study of vaccination effects on CD4 cells after COVID-19. On the study more broadly: The median interval between the second dose and post-vaccine sampling was 72 days.

Libraries were prepared by immunoSEQ multiplex PCR; TCRdb keeps only in-frame clonotypes and omits some of them. The table lists tens of thousands of clones, roughly 74% of them singletons. Germline V gene lookup returns CDR1 MGHRA and CDR2 YSYEKL. With 2 bases clipped from V and 7 bases from J, the junction kept 9 bases outside the gene matches. The CDR3 sequence is 16 residues long. This clone was found a few times. Its specificity is unknown. Following 10 days of culture, CD4+ T cells were isolated. BNT162b2 vaccine or mRNA-1273 vaccine was given to participants in two doses. Half-medium exchanges with IL-2 medium took place on days 3 and 7.

The sample was CD4+ T cells from PBMCs cultured without peptide, taken after COVID-19 vaccination. V is TRBV4-1 and J is TRBJ2-1; 9 bases are a match to TRBD1. The TCR was taken from a human donor who received a COVID-19 vaccine. The CDR3 sequence is CASSQLTDRGSNEQFF. CDR3 DNA sequence: TGCGCCAGCAGCCAACTTACGGACAGGGGTAGTAATGAGCAGTTCTTC.